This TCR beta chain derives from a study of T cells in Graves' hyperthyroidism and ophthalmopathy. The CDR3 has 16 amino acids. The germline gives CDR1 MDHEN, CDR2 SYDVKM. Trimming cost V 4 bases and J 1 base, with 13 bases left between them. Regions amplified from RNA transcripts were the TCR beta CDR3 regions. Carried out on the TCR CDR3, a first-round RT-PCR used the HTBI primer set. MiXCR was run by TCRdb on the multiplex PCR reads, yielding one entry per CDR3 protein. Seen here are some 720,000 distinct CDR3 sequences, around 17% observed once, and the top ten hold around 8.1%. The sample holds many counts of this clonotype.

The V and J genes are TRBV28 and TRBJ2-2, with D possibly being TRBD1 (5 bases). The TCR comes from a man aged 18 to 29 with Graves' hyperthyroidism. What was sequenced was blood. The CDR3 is CASSWVGARNTGELFF. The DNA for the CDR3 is TGTGCCAGCAGTTGGGTAGGGGCGCGGAACACCGGGGAGCTGTTTTTT.